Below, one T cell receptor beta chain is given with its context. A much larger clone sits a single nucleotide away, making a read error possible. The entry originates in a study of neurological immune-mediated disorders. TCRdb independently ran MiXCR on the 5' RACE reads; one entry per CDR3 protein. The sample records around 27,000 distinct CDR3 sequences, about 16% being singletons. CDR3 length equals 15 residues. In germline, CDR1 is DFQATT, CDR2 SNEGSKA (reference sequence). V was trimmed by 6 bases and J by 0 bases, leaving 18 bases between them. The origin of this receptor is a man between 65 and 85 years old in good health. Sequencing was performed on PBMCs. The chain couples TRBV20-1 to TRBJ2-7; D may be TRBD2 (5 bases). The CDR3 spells CSANLEGQSSYEQYF. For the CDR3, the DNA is TGCAGTGCCAACCTTGAGGGCCAGAGCTCCTACGAGCAGTACTTC.